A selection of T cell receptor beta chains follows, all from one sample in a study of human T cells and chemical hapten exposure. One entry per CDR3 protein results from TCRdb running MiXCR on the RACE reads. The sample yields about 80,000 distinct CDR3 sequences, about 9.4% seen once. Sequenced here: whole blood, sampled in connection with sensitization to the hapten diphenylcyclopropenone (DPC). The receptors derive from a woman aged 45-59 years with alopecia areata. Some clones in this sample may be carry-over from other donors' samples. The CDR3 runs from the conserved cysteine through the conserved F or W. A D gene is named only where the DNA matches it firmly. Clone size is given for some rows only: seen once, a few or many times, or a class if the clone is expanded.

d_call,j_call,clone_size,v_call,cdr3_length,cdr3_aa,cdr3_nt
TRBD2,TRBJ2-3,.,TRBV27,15,CASSLLTSQGGTQYF,TGTGCCAGCAGTTTATTGACTAGCCAGGGTGGTACGCAGTATTTT
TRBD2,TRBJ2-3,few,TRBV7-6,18,CASSLAQTSGSSTDTQYF,TGTGCCAGCAGCTTAGCGCAGACTAGCGGGTCTAGCACAGATACGCAGTATTTT
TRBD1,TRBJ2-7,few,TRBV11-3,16,CASSLAILGQTYEQYF,TGTGCCAGCAGCTTAGCCATCCTGGGACAGACCTACGAGCAGTACTTC
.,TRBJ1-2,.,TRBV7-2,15,CASSFPDGGARGYTF,TGTGCCAGCAGCTTCCCCGACGGGGGGGCGAGAGGCTACACCTTC
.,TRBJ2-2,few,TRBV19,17,CASSISNFHQDTGELFF,TGTGCCAGTAGTATATCCAACTTCCACCAGGACACCGGGGAGCTGTTTTTT
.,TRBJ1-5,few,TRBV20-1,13,CSFSAVGNQPQHF,TGCAGCTTCTCGGCAGTGGGCAATCAGCCCCAGCATTTT
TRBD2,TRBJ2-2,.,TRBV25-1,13,CASSRGGAGELFF,TGTGCCAGCAGTCGTGGGGGGGCCGGGGAGCTGTTTTTT
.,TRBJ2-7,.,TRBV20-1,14,CSATRRGGRNEQYF,TGCAGTGCTACCCGAAGGGGGGGGAGGAACGAGCAGTACTTC
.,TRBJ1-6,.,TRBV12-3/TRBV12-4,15,CASSFRTVTGSPLHF,TGTGCCAGCAGTTTTAGGACCGTCACTGGCTCACCCCTCCACTTT
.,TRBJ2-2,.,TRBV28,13,CASSLSSPGELFF,TGTGCCAGCAGTTTATCTTCCCCCGGGGAGCTGTTTTTT
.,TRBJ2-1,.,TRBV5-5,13,CASSMQAVHEQFF,TGTGCCAGCAGTATGCAGGCGGTCCATGAGCAGTTCTTC
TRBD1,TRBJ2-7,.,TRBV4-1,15,CASSRTGTGALEQYF,TGCGCCAGCAGCCGGACCGGGACAGGGGCCCTTGAGCAGTACTTC
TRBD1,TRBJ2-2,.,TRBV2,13,CAISGGWTGELFF,TGTGCCATCTCAGGGGGCTGGACCGGGGAGCTGTTTTTT
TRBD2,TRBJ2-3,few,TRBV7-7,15,CASSLLAGGLNTQYF,TGTGCTAGCAGCCTTCTAGCGGGAGGGCTGAATACGCAGTATTTT
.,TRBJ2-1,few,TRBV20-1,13,CSARAESDNEQFF,TGCAGTGCTAGAGCCGAATCCGACAATGAGCAGTTCTTC
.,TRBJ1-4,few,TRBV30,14,CAWSLGPTNEKLFF,TGTGCCTGGAGTCTGGGACCAACTAATGAAAAACTGTTTTTT
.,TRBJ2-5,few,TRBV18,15,CASSKDSLRQETQYF,TGTGCCAGCTCAAAGGACAGCCTCAGGCAAGAGACCCAGTACTTC
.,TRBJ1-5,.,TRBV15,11,CATSRDVPQHF,TGTGCCACCAGCAGAGATGTGCCCCAGCATTTT
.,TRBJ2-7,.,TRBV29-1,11,CSFTGSYEQYF,TGCAGCTTTACAGGGTCCTACGAGCAGTACTTC
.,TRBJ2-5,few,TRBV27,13,CASSYRGQETQYF,TGTGCCAGCAGTTATAGGGGCCAAGAGACCCAGTACTTC
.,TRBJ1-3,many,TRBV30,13,CAWSGGQGNTIYF,TGTGCCTGGAGTGGCGGGCAGGGAAACACCATATATTTT
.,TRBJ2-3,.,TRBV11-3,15,CASSLVGAHTDTQYF,TGTGCCAGCAGCTTAGTTGGGGCCCACACAGATACGCAGTATTTT